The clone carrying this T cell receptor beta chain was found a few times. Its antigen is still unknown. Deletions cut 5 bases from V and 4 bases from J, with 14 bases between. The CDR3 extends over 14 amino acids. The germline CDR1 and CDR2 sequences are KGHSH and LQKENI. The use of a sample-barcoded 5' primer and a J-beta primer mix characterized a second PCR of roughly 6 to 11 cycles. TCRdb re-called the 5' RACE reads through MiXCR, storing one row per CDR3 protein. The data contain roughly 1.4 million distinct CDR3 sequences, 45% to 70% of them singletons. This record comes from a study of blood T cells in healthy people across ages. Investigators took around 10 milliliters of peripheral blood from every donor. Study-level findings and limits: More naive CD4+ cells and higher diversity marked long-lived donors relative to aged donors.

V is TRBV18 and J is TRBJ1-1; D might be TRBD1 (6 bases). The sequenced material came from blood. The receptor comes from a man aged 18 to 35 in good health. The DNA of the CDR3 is TGTGCCAGCTCATCCTCAGGGGTGGGCACTGAAGCTTTCTTT. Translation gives CASSSSGVGTEAFF.